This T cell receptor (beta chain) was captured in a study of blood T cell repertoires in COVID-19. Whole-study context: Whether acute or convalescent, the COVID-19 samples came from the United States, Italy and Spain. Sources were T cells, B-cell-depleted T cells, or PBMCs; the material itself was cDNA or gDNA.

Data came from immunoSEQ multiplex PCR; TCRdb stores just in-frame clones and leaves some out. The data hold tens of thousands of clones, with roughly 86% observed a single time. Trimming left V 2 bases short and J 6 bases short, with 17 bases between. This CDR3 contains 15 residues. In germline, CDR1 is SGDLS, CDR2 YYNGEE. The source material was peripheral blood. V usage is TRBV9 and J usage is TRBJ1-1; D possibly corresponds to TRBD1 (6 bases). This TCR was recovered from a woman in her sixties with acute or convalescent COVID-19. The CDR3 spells CASSVNRDEVSEAFF. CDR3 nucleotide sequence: TGTGCCAGCAGCGTTAACAGGGATGAGGTCTCTGAAGCTTTCTTT.